These 9 T cell receptor beta chains were sequenced from one sample in a study of blood T cell repertoires in COVID-19 (TCRdb year 2020). Receptors were amplified or captured by the immunoSEQ multiplex PCR assay. TCRdb obtained this table from immuneACCESS and retained in-frame rearrangements with V and J assigned. These tables miss some clones; where compared with another copy, unresolved V genes account for less than half of the shortfall, and the remainder is unexplained. This sample lists about 240,000 clones; roughly four fifths were detected once. The ten largest make up around 9.6% of the sample. Input material: peripheral blood. These receptor sequences come from an elderly woman with acute or convalescent COVID-19.

The chain uses TRBV19 and TRBJ2-2, with TRBD1 identical over 9 bases. This CDR3 contains 15 residues. The V gene's germline CDR1 is LNHDA and CDR2 SQIVND (reference sequence). V dropped 6 bases and J dropped 5; count of bases not matched to a gene: 7. The CDR3: CASREGQGLTGELFF. The CDR3 DNA sequence: TGTGCCAGTAGGGAGGGACAGGGATTAACCGGGGAGCTGTTTTTT.

The chain uses TRBV10-2 and TRBJ1-2, with 7 nucleotides matching TRBD1. The CDR3 sequence is 13 residues long. J gave up 4 bases and V 3 bases, and 2 bases lay outside the gene matches. The germline V gene encodes CDR1 WSHSY and CDR2 SAAADI. This CDR3 reads CASSEGGIYGYTF. CDR3 sequence (DNA): TGCGCCAGCAGTGAAGGGGGCATCTATGGCTACACCTTC.

This clone occurred many times. The chain joins TRBV10-2 to TRBJ2-1, with 10 nucleotides matching TRBD1. The CDR3 runs to 15 residues. V lost 6 bases and J lost 3; bases outside the gene matches: 5. Germline loops: CDR1 WSHSY, CDR2 SAAADI. The CDR3 DNA reads TGCGCCAGCAGGGGGGACAGGGGCGTCTACAATGAGCAGTTCTTC. This translates into CASRGDRGVYNEQFF.

The gene calls are TRBV15 and TRBJ1-5, with D uncertain. Germline loops: CDR1 LNHNV, CDR2 YYDKDF (reference sequence). V lost 8 bases and J 6 bases, leaving 14 bases between the germline ends. This CDR3 spans 13 amino acids. CDR3 residues: CATDSGEFQPQHF. The CDR3 coding sequence is TGTGCCACCGATAGCGGGGAGTTTCAGCCCCAGCATTTT.

The sample holds a few counts of this clone. J is TRBJ2-3 and V is TRBV5-1; 10 bases are a match to TRBD2. The CDR3 is 16 amino acids. The junction had 8 bases not matched to a gene; V was cut back by 5 bases and J by 2 bases. CDR1 is SGHRS, CDR2 YFSETQ, per germline. CDR3 in DNA: TGCGCCAGCAGTCCAGGACTAGCGGAGATCACAGATACGCAGTATTTT. Amino acid sequence: CASSPGLAEITDTQYF.

The genes are TRBV7-2 and TRBJ2-7, with TRBD1 as a possible D gene (5 bases). The CDR3 totals 13 residues. V lost 5 bases to trimming and J lost 2 bases, with 10 bases between them. Germline CDR1 reads SGHTA; CDR2 reads FQGNSA. This chain's CDR3 is CASSPTGPYEQYF. The CDR3 DNA sequence: TGTGCCAGCAGCCCAACAGGTCCCTACGAGCAGTACTTC.

This chain links TRBV3-1 (or the pseudogene TRBV3-2) with TRBJ2-7; D may be TRBD1 (6 bases). Trimming pared 4 bases from V and 4 bases from J, leaving 8 bases between. Germline V gene data show CDR1 as LGHDT and CDR2 as YNNKEL (reference sequence). This CDR3 is 12 amino acids long. CDR3 sequence: CASSLDSYEQYF. The DNA of the CDR3 is TGTGCCAGCAGCCTGGACAGTTACGAGCAGTACTTC.

This sequence joins TRBV7-9 and TRBJ2-7, with 9 bases identical to TRBD1. The CDR3 runs to 14 residues. Per germline, CDR1 SEHNR and CDR2 FQNEAQ (reference sequence). The ends lost 5 bases at V and 5 bases at J; junction bases unmatched: 7. The CDR3 DNA reads TGTGCCAGCAGCGTTGCCGGGACAGGGAACGAGCAGTACTTC. Residues: CASSVAGTGNEQYF.

The V and J genes are TRBV7-9 and TRBJ2-7, with TRBD1 matching over 11 bases. V gave up 5 bases and J gave up 3 bases; unmatched junction bases: 3. The CDR3 runs to 14 residues. CDR1 and CDR2 (germline): SEHNR, FQNEAQ (reference sequence). CDR3 in amino acids: CASSPGTGGYEQYF. DNA for the CDR3: TGTGCCAGCAGCCCCGGGACAGGGGGCTACGAGCAGTACTTC.